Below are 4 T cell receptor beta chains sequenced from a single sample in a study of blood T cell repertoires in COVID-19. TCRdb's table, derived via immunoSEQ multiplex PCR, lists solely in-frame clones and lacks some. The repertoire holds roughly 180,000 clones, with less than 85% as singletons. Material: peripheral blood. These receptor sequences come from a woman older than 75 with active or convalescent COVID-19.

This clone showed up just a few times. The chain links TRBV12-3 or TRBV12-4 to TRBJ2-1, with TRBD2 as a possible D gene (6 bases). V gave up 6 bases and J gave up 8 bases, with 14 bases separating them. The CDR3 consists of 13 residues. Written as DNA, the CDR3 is TGTGCCAGCAGCCCCGGTAGCGGCCATGAGCAGTTCTTC. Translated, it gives CASSPGSGHEQFF.

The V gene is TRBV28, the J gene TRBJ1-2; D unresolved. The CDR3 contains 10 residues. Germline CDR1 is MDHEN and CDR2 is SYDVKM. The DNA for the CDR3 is TGTGCGACATTTAGGCTCGGCTACACCTTC. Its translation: CATFRLGYTF.

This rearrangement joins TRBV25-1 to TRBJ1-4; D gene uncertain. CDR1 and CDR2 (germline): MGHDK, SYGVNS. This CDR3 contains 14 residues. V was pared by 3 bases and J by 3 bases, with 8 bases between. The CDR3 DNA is TGTGCCAGCAGTGACTCACTGTCTAATGAAAAACTGTTTTTT. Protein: CASSDSLSNEKLFF. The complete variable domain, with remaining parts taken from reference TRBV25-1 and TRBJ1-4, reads EADIYQTPRYLVIGTGKKITLECSQTMGHDKMYWYQQDPGMELHLIHYSYGVNSTEKGDLSSESTVSRIRTEHFPLTLESARPSHTSQYLCASSDSLSNEKLFFGSGTQLSVL.

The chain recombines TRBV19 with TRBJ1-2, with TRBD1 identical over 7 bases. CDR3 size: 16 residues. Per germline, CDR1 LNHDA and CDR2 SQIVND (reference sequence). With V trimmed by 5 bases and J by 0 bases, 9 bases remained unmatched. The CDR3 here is CASSGRDSLSNYGYTF. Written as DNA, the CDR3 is TGTGCCAGTAGTGGCCGGGACAGTCTTTCTAACTATGGCTACACCTTC.